This T cell receptor beta chain was profiled in a study of blood T cells in healthy people across ages. Total RNA extracted from each sample amounted to at least 5 micrograms. The CDR3 spans 15 residues. J lost 6 bases, V lost 5 bases, and 4 bases had no gene match. Germline CDR1 is SGHVS and CDR2 is FNYEAQ. General study points: PBMCs left unsorted prevented a conclusive naive versus antigen-experienced comparison. The CMV status of each donor remained undetermined, and this could have confounded shifts in expanded clonotypes.

At least ten counts were recorded for this clonotype. Its cognate antigen is unknown. The use of a sample-barcoded 5' primer and a J-beta primer mix characterized a second PCR of roughly 7 to 11 cycles. TCRdb recomputed calls from the 5' RACE reads with MiXCR, one row per CDR3 protein. Of approximately 810,000 distinct CDR3 sequences detected, 29% appear once; the ten largest clones hold roughly 17%. The V call is TRBV7-6, the J call TRBJ1-6; 10 bases line up with TRBD1. The sequencing input was blood. The clonotype comes from a woman over 75 in good health. In nucleotides, the CDR3 is TGTGCCAGCAGCCTAGGGACAGGGGCTAATTCACCCCTCCACTTT. This encodes CASSLGTGANSPLHF.